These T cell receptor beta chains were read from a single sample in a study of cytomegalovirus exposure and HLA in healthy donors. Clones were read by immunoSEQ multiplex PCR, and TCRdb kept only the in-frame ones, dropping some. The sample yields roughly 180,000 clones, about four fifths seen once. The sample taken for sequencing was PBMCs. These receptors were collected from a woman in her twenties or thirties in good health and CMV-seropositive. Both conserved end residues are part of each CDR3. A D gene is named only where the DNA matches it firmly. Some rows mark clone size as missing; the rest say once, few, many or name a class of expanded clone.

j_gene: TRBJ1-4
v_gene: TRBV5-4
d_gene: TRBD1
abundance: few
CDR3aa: CASSPPGGREKLFF
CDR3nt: TGTGCCAGCAGCCCCCCAGGGGGTAGGGAAAAACTGTTTTTT

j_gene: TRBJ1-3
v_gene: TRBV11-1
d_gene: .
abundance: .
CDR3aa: CASSVGGTGNTIYF
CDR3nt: TGTGCCAGCAGCGTCGGCGGGACGGGAAACACCATATATTTT

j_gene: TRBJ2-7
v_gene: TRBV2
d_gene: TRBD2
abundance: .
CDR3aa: CASSPWTSSVYEQYF
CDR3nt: TGTGCCAGCAGTCCTTGGACTAGCAGCGTCTACGAGCAGTACTTC

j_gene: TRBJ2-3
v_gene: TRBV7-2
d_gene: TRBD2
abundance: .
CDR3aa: CASSLGLGGDPDTQYF
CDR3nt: TGTGCCAGCAGCTTAGGGCTGGGGGGGGATCCAGATACGCAGTATTTT

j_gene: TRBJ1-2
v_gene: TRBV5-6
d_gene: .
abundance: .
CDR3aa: CASTTQGFGLDYGYTF
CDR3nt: TGTGCCAGCACAACCCAGGGGTTTGGGTTGGACTATGGCTACACCTTC

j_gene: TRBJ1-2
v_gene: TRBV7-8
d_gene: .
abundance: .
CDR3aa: CASSLAGSFGGYGYTF
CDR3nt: TGTGCCAGCAGCTTAGCGGGCTCCTTTGGAGGCTATGGCTACACCTTC

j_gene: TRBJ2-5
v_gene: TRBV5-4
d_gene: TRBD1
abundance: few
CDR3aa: CASSKGTGQETQYF
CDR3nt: TGTGCCAGCAGCAAAGGGACAGGACAAGAGACCCAGTACTTC

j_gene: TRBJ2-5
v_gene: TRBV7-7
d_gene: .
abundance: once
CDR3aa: CASSSSEIAVETQYF
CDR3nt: TGTGCTAGCAGCTCGAGCGAAATAGCAGTCGAGACCCAGTACTTC

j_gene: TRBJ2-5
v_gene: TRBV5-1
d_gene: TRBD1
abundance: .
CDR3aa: CASSPLGQGAPMVTQYF
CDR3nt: TGCGCCAGCAGCCCGTTAGGGCAGGGGGCGCCCATGGTGACCCAGTACTTC

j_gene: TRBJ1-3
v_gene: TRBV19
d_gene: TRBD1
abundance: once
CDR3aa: CASTDRGPSSGNTIYF
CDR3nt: TGTGCCAGCACGGACAGGGGTCCTTCCTCTGGAAACACCATATATTTT

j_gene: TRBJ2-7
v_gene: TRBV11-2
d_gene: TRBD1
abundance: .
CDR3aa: CASSLTGGTSYEQYF
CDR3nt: TGTGCCAGCAGTCTTACAGGGGGCACGAGCTACGAGCAGTACTTC

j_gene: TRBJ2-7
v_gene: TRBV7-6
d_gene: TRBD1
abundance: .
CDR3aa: CASSLGTEAYEQYF
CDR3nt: TGTGCCAGCAGCCTTGGGACAGAAGCCTACGAGCAGTACTTC

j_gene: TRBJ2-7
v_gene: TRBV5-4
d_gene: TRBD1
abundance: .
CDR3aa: CASSPQGLGTYEQYF
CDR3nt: TGTGCCAGCAGCCCACAGGGGTTGGGGACCTACGAGCAGTACTTC

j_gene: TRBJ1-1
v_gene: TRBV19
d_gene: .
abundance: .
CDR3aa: CASTQSGGQSEAFF
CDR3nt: TGTGCCAGTACCCAAAGCGGGGGGCAATCAGAAGCTTTCTTT

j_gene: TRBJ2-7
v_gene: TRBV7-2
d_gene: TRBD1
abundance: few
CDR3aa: CASNRDRAPYEQYF
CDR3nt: TGTGCCAGCAACCGGGACAGAGCCCCCTACGAGCAGTACTTC

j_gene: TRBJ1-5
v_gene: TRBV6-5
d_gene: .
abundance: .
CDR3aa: CASSSLYGGQPQHF
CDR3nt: TGTGCCAGCAGTTCCCTGTACGGGGGTCAGCCCCAGCATTTT

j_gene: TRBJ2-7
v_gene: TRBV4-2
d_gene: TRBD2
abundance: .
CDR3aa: CASSQEALVAGEQYF
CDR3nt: TGTGCCAGCAGCCAAGAGGCCCTGGTAGCGGGCGAGCAGTACTTC

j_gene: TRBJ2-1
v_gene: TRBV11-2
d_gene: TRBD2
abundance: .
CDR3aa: CASSFELAVNEQFF
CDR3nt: TGTGCCAGCAGCTTCGAACTAGCGGTAAATGAGCAGTTCTTC

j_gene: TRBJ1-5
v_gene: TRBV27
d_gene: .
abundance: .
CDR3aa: CASSFSHYQPQHF
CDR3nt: TGTGCCAGCAGTTTTTCGCACTATCAGCCCCAGCATTTT

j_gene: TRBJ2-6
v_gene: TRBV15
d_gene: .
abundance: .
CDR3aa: CATSRAISGANVLTF
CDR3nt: TGTGCCACCAGCAGAGCCATCTCTGGGGCCAACGTCCTGACTTTC

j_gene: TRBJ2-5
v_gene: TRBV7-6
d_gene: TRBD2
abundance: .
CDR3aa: CASSLTPRGAATTQYF
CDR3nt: TGTGCCAGCAGCTTAACCCCGCGGGGGGCCGCAACGACCCAGTACTTC

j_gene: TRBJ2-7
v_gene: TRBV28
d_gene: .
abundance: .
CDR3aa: CASSILGRNPYEQYF
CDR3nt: TGTGCCAGCAGTATCCTTGGGCGTAATCCCTACGAGCAGTACTTC

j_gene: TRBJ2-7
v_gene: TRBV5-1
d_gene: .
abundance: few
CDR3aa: CASSLESGVYEQYF
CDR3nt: TGCGCCAGCAGCTTGGAATCGGGGGTCTACGAGCAGTACTTC

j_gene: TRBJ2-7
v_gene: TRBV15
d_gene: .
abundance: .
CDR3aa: CATSGGQSSIYEQYF
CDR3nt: TGTGCCACCAGCGGAGGACAGTCCTCCATCTACGAGCAGTACTTC

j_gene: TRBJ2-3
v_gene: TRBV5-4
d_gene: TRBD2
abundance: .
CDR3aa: CASSILAGDTDTQYF
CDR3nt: TGTGCCAGCAGCATACTAGCGGGGGACACAGATACGCAGTATTTT

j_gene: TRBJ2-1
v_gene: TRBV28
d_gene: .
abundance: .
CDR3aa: CASSPRLTSRRPNEQFF
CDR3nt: TGTGCCAGCAGTCCTCGACTCACCAGCAGAAGGCCCAATGAGCAGTTCTTC